This TCR beta chain was captured by sequencing in a study of response to subunit inactivated influenza vaccine. This clonotype has only a few counts. The CDR3 extends over 14 amino acids. The V end lost 5 bases, the J end lost 1 base, and 9 bases lay between the germline ends. Germline CDR1 reads SGHTA; CDR2 reads FQGNSA. TCRdb reprocessed the RT-PCR reads via MiXCR and lists one record per CDR3 protein. The sample yields hundreds of thousands of distinct CDR3 sequences, 15% to 18% seen once. The sample was PBMCs from blood, taken 11 to 12 days after vaccination. This TCR derives from a man aged 50 or older who received an inactivated influenza vaccine. V usage is TRBV7-2 and J usage is TRBJ1-5, with D hard to call. The CDR3 loop is CASSTQPSNQPQHF. DNA of the CDR3: TGTGCCAGCAGCACACAGCCCAGCAATCAGCCCCAGCATTTT.